A single sample gave rise to the 32 T cell receptor beta chains below, sequenced in a study of regulatory T cells in long-lasting Graves disease. To make TCR beta libraries, researchers used iRepertoire HTBI primers and Arm-PCR of CDR3 regions. TCRdb independently ran MiXCR on the multiplex PCR reads; one entry per CDR3 protein. This sample has some 240,000 distinct CDR3 sequences, with approximately 19% found just once. Time point meaning: newly diagnosed GD, antithyroid drugs for less than 3 months. PBMCs were the source of the RNA used for TCR sequencing. Another study also made use of these data, one on T cells in Graves' hyperthyroidism and ophthalmopathy.

Sequenced here: peripheral blood mononuclear cells (PBMCs), sampled at new diagnosis, from a patient treated with antithyroid drugs. These receptors were obtained from a woman aged 25 to 39 with Graves disease.

This clonotype has a count of ten or more. The chain employs TRBV11-2 and TRBJ2-7; no clear D gene. CDR3 length: 15 amino acids. Deletions cut 5 bases from V and 0 bases from J, with 14 bases between. Germline values: CDR1 SGHAT, CDR2 FQNNGV. CDR3 nucleotides: TGTGCCAGCAGCCTCGGGTCGTCCCTCTCCTACGAGCAGTACTTC. As protein: CASSLGSSLSYEQYF.

This clonotype came up many times. The CDR3 sequence: CASSELVGSTTDTQYF. DNA for the CDR3: TGTGCCAGCAGTGAATTGGTCGGGAGTACGACAGATACGCAGTATTTT. The chain is built from TRBV6-1 and TRBJ2-3; weak D call: TRBD2 (6 bases). This CDR3 has 16 residues. Germline V gene data show CDR1 as MNHNS and CDR2 as SASEGT. Trimming removed 2 bases from V and 3 bases from J, with 15 bases in between.

In its sample, this clonotype was seen many times. This chain links TRBV5-6 with TRBJ2-7; TRBD1 aligns across 9 bases. Germline CDR1 and CDR2: SGHDT and YYEEEE. V lost 2 bases to trimming and J lost 1 base; unmatched junction nucleotides: 4. The CDR3 covers 15 residues. Written as DNA, the CDR3 is TGTGCCAGCAGCTTAACAGGGGGCTGGTCCTACGAGCAGTACTTC. As protein: CASSLTGGWSYEQYF.

V gene TRBV7-2 combines with J gene TRBJ2-7, with 9 bases identical to TRBD1. This CDR3 is 14 amino acids long. The V segment lost 5 bases and the J segment 4 bases; nucleotides outside the gene matches: 6. Germline CDR1 reads SGHTA; CDR2 reads FQGNSA. This chain's CDR3 is CASSGQGMGYEQYF. For the CDR3, the DNA is TGTGCCAGCAGCGGACAGGGGATGGGGTACGAGCAGTACTTC.

The chain employs TRBV27 and TRBJ2-2; 8 bases are a match to TRBD1. Germline-derived CDR1 and CDR2 are MNHEY and SMNVEV (reference sequence). The V gene end was trimmed by 6 bases and the J gene end by 2 bases; junction bases not matched to a gene: 2. The CDR3 consists of 14 residues. The CDR3 is CASRAGGNTGELFF. The CDR3 DNA follows: TGTGCCAGCAGGGCAGGGGGCAACACCGGGGAGCTGTTTTTT.

This clonotype occurred many times. The rearrangement links TRBV15 to TRBJ1-3; D not resolved. The V and J ends lost 3 bases and 0 bases respectively, with 9 bases between them. Per the germline V gene, CDR1 is LNHNV and CDR2 is YYDKDF (reference sequence). This CDR3 spans 15 amino acids. The CDR3 nucleotides read TGTGCCACCAGCAGCCACGGAAACTCTGGAAACACCATATATTTT. It is translated as CATSSHGNSGNTIYF.

Many counts were recorded for this clonotype. V gene TRBV2 combines with J gene TRBJ2-5; D not resolved. Trimming left V 1 base short and J 7 bases short, with 13 bases between. Germline assignment: CDR1 SNHLY and CDR2 FYNNEI. This CDR3 has 14 residues. The DNA for the CDR3 is TGTGCCAGCAGTGAAGTGCTGGGTGGTGGGACCCAGTACTTC. Protein: CASSEVLGGGTQYF.

In this sample, this clonotype turned up once. This sequence joins TRBV3-1 and TRBJ1-1; 11 nucleotides align to TRBD1. This CDR3 contains 15 residues. V lost 0 bases and J lost 4; bases outside the gene matches: 1. Germline V lookup: CDR1 LGHDT, CDR2 YNNKEL (reference sequence). The CDR3 nucleotides are TGTGCCAGCAGCCAAGATGGGACAGGGGGCACTGAAGCTTTCTTT. Translation: CASSQDGTGGTEAFF.

This clonotype was counted at least ten times. This sequence joins TRBV7-9 and TRBJ2-7, with 9 nucleotides matching TRBD1. From germline, CDR1 is SEHNR and CDR2 FQNEAQ (reference sequence). The length of the CDR3 is 13 residues. V shed 8 bases, J shed 7 bases, and the junction held 9 bases outside the gene matches. CDR3 region: CASHRDRDREQYF. The DNA of the CDR3 is TGTGCCAGCCACCGGGACAGGGATCGGGAGCAGTACTTC.

In the case of this clonotype: A single base separates this from a much larger clone, so it may be a read error. V is TRBV6-2 or TRBV6-3 and J is TRBJ2-7; D uncertain. Germline-derived CDR1 and CDR2 are MNHEY and SVGEGT. Trimming removed 11 bases from V and 1 base from J, with 15 bases in between. The CDR3 is 13 amino acids. The CDR3: CACTEYPSYEQYF. Written as DNA, the CDR3 is TGTGCCTGCACGGAGTACCCGTCCTACGAGCAGTACTTC.

The table lists this clonotype with many counts. V usage is TRBV6-2 or TRBV6-3 and J usage is TRBJ1-2, with D tentatively TRBD1 (5 bases). The CDR3 length is 10 residues. V was pared by 6 bases and J by 10 bases, with 9 bases between. Per germline, CDR1 MNHEY and CDR2 SVGEGT. As DNA, the CDR3 is TGTGCCAGCAGGGACATAGCCTACACCTTC. Protein: CASRDIAYTF.

In this sample, this clonotype turned up many times. This chain uses TRBV3-1 with TRBJ1-6; 10 nucleotides match TRBD1. Germline V lookup: CDR1 LGHDT, CDR2 YNNKEL (reference sequence). Losses at the gene ends were 4 bases for V and 10 bases for J; bases not matched to a gene: 4. CDR3 length equals 14 residues. The CDR3 nucleotides are TGTGCCAGCAGCCGGACAGGGGGAAACTCACCCCTCCACTTT. Its protein product is CASSRTGGNSPLHF.

The rearrangement uses TRBV3-1 and TRBJ2-5; 9 bases fit TRBD1. The germline gives CDR1 LGHDT, CDR2 YNNKEL (reference sequence). This CDR3 has 16 amino acids. After removal of 1 base from V and 4 bases from J, the junction contained 7 bases not matched to a gene. Here the CDR3 reads CASSQVGTGWRETQYF. CDR3 coding DNA: TGTGCCAGCAGCCAAGTGGGGACAGGGTGGAGAGAGACCCAGTACTTC.

Here the CDR3 DNA reads TGCGCCAGCAGCTTGCCGGGCCTTTCAGATACGCAGTATTTT. Protein product: CASSLPGLSDTQYF. The V gene is TRBV5-1, the J gene TRBJ2-3; D is unresolved. Trimming left V 1 base short and J 4 bases short, with 10 bases between. The CDR3 spans 14 residues. The germline V gene encodes CDR1 SGHRS and CDR2 YFSETQ.

This clonotype was seen a few times. V is TRBV9 and J is TRBJ1-1, with no clear D. CDR3 length equals 13 residues. CDR1 and CDR2 from the germline V gene are SGDLS and YYNGEE. V lost 0 bases and J 1 base, leaving 4 bases between the germline ends. The CDR3 DNA reads as TGTGCCAGCAGCGTAGCCGGGAACACTGAAGCTTTCTTT. Protein sequence: CASSVAGNTEAFF. The full variable domain, in which reference TRBV9 and TRBJ1-1 provide the parts outside the CDR3, is DSGVTQTPKHLITATGQRVTLRCSPRSGDLSVYWYQQSLDQGLQFLIQYYNGEERAKGNILERFSAQQFPDLHSELNLSSLELGDSALYFCASSVAGNTEAFFGQGTRLTVV.

At least ten counts were recorded for this clonotype. The chain uses TRBV2 and TRBJ2-2; 9 bases map to TRBD2. The CDR3 is 15 amino acids. V was pared by 6 bases and J by 1 base, with 3 bases of the junction left unmatched. The germline CDR1 and CDR2 sequences are SNHLY and FYNNEI. The DNA for the CDR3 is TGTGCCAGCAGGAAACTAGCGGGGAACACCGGGGAGCTGTTTTTT. Translating gives CASRKLAGNTGELFF.

This clonotype was found many times. The chain recombines TRBV2 with TRBJ1-1, with a weak D call TRBD1 (5 bases). The V and J ends lost 7 bases and 11 bases respectively, with 14 bases between them. CDR1 and CDR2 from the germline V gene are SNHLY and FYNNEI. CDR3 size: 11 residues. CDR3 in amino acids: CASIGADQAFF. The CDR3 bases are TGTGCCAGCATCGGGGCCGACCAGGCTTTCTTT.

To note about this clonotype: An end of the junction does not agree with germline; a read error may underlie this. The V and J genes are TRBV5-1 and TRBJ2-5, with 10 bases that match TRBD1. Per the germline V gene, CDR1 is SGHRS and CDR2 is YFSETQ. The CDR3 consists of 15 residues. CDR3 nucleotide sequence: TGCGGCAGCAGCTTTGGACAGGGGGTAGGAGAGACCCAGTACTTC. It specifies CGSSFGQGVGETQYF.

In its sample, this clonotype was seen many times. V usage is TRBV4-1 and J usage is TRBJ1-1, with D hard to call. The CDR3 extends over 17 amino acids. Germline CDR1 and CDR2: MGHRA and YSYEKL. V was shortened by 0 bases and J by 5 bases, with 19 bases between the two germline ends. CDR3 in DNA: TGCGCCAGCAGCCAAGAGTCCCGGGTATCCTCTGGTACTGAAGCTTTCTTT. This codes for CASSQESRVSSGTEAFF.

This clonotype came up many times. This chain links TRBV11-1 with TRBJ2-3; 8 bases line up with TRBD1. The CDR3 spans 13 residues. Trimming removed 5 bases from V and 4 bases from J; junction bases left unmatched: 2. CDR1 is SGHAT and CDR2 is FQDESV in the germline V gene (reference sequence). DNA of the CDR3: TGTGCCAGCAGCCGACAGGGGCCAGATACGCAGTATTTT. Translation: CASSRQGPDTQYF.

In this sample, this clonotype turned up many times. The chain uses TRBV11-2 and TRBJ2-1, with TRBD2 as a possible D gene (7 bases). The germline V and J ends were trimmed by 3 bases and 7 bases, with 13 bases remaining between them. Germline V gene data show CDR1 as SGHAT and CDR2 as FQNNGV. This CDR3 comprises 14 residues. In DNA form, the CDR3 reads TGTGCCAGCAGCTTGGATAGGGGGGGGAATGAGCAGTTCTTC. It encodes CASSLDRGGNEQFF.

This clonotype was recorded at least ten times. This chain uses TRBV5-5 with TRBJ1-1, with D hard to call. This CDR3 is built from 16 residues. Trimming stripped 4 bases from V and 3 bases from J, with 19 bases between. Germline V CDR1 and CDR2: SGHKS, YYEKEE (reference sequence). CDR3 protein: CASSRQGHTTYTEAFF. Here the CDR3 DNA reads TGTGCCAGCAGCCGACAAGGCCATACCACTTACACTGAAGCTTTCTTT.

This clonotype was counted many times. The chain carries TRBV11-2 and TRBJ2-3; D unclear. Trimming shortened V by 4 bases and J by 6 bases, and 8 bases separated the two germline ends. From germline, CDR1 is SGHAT and CDR2 FQNNGV. The CDR3 has 12 residues. CDR3 amino acids: CASSSLRDTQYF. The CDR3 DNA is TGTGCCAGCAGCTCCCTTCGGGATACGCAGTATTTT.

This clonotype came up many times. One junction end disagrees with the germline gene, perhaps due to a read error. The rearrangement links TRBV5-1 to TRBJ2-1; D gene ambiguous. CDR1 and CDR2 (germline): SGHRS, YFSETQ. The CDR3 length is 12 residues. In DNA form, the CDR3 reads TGTGCCAGCAGTTTCTCCTACAATGAGCAGTTCTTC. This gives the protein CASSFSYNEQFF. The variable domain in full, with the rest retrieved from reference TRBV5-1 and TRBJ2-1, is KAGVTQTPRYLIKTRGQQVTLSCSPISGHRSVSWYQQTPGQGLQFLFEYFSETQRNKGNFPGRFSGRQFSNSRSEMNVSTLELGDSALYLCASSFSYNEQFFGPGTRLTVL.

In this sample, this clonotype turned up many times. Here the CDR3 DNA reads TGTGCCAGCAGCGGCAGACAGCTAGAAGCTTTCTTT. It is translated as CASSGRQLEAFF. The chain employs TRBV11-3 and TRBJ1-1; D perhaps matches TRBD1 (5 bases). The germline gives CDR1 SGHNT, CDR2 YENEEA. CDR3 length equals 12 residues. With 5 bases removed from V and 8 bases from J, the gap between germline ends came to 12 bases.

At least ten counts were recorded for this clonotype. The CDR3, as DNA: TGTGCCAGCGGGCGACAGGCTGGGAACACTGAAGCTTTCTTT. This gives the protein CASGRQAGNTEAFF. The rearrangement links TRBV6-1 to TRBJ1-1, with D maybe TRBD1 (6 bases). Germline V lookup: CDR1 MNHNS, CDR2 SASEGT. The CDR3 is 14 amino acids. V was trimmed by 8 bases and J by 1 base, leaving 14 bases between them.

There are many counts of this clonotype. The DNA of the CDR3 is TGCGCCACCTTGGACGTACTAAATCAGCCCCAGCATTTT. Its translation is CATLDVLNQPQHF. The gene calls are TRBV10-2 and TRBJ1-5; D is unresolved. V lost 10 bases and J lost 4, with 14 bases in between. Germline values: CDR1 WSHSY, CDR2 SAAADI. CDR3 length: 13 residues.

Of note for this clonotype: A single base separates this from a much larger clone, so it may be a read error. The V call is TRBV6-2 or TRBV6-3, the J call TRBJ2-2; perhaps TRBD2 as D (6 bases). This CDR3 is built from 12 residues. Germline V gives CDR1 MNHEY, CDR2 SVGEGT. The CDR3 sequence is CASSYDGGELLF. The CDR3, as DNA: TGTGCCAGCAGTTACGACGGCGGGGAGCTGCTTTTT.

The V call is TRBV20-1, the J call TRBJ1-2; 9 positions agree with TRBD1. The CDR3 has 15 amino acids. Losses at the gene ends were 4 bases for V and 3 bases for J; bases not matched to a gene: 9. CDR1 is DFQATT and CDR2 is SNEGSKA in the germline V gene (reference sequence). The CDR3 DNA reads TGCAGTGCTATTCCTCGGACAGGGGTGCACTATGGCTACACCTTC. Its protein is CSAIPRTGVHYGYTF.

In its sample, this clonotype was seen a few times. The chain recombines TRBV19 with TRBJ2-4; D might be TRBD1 (6 bases). Deletions cut 6 bases from V and 6 bases from J, with 15 bases between. Germline CDR1 reads LNHDA; CDR2 reads SQIVND (reference sequence). The CDR3 contains 14 residues. CDR3 nucleotides: TGTGCCAGTAGCCATAGGGGGTCCATAAACATTCAGTACTTC. Protein product: CASSHRGSINIQYF.

This clonotype was recorded many times. The chain couples TRBV18 to TRBJ1-2; a weak D match, TRBD1 (5 bases). Germline-derived CDR1 and CDR2 are KGHSH and LQKENI. Trimming shortened V by 3 bases and J by 4 bases, and 15 bases separated the two germline ends. This CDR3 comprises 15 residues. The CDR3 reads CASSPGIGDGYGYTF. CDR3 coding DNA: TGTGCCAGCTCACCGGGGATTGGGGACGGCTATGGCTACACCTTC.

This clonotype was observed many times. The chain is built from TRBV6-5 and TRBJ1-5, with 9 bases fitting TRBD1. Losses at the gene ends were 4 bases for V and 6 bases for J; bases not matched to a gene: 4. CDR3 size: 14 residues. Germline V gene data show CDR1 as MNHEY and CDR2 as SVGAGI. CDR3 protein: CASSSTGGLQPQHF. The CDR3 DNA reads TGTGCCAGCAGTTCGACAGGGGGACTTCAGCCCCAGCATTTT.